This T cell receptor (beta chain) was documented in a study of T cells in Graves' hyperthyroidism and ophthalmopathy. The study's findings and limits: Most expanded thyroid clonotypes above 0.001 also appeared in blood. Ophthalmopathy onset followed model prediction by a median around six months.

Patients with uncontrolled infections, other autoimmune diseases, pregnancy or lactation were excluded. RNA transcripts were the template for amplifying TCR beta CDR3 regions. The primer set for the first-round RT-PCR of the TCR CDR3 was HTBI. TCRdb ran MiXCR on the multiplex PCR reads and lists one entry per CDR3 protein. The sample consists of about 570,000 distinct CDR3 sequences, 40% to 55% of them appearing once. The CDR3 is 13 residues long. V lost 0 bases to trimming and J lost 6 bases, with 8 bases between them. The germline CDR1 and CDR2 sequences are LNHNV and YYDKDF (reference sequence). This clonotype has only a few counts. Its antigen is currently unknown.

This chain joins TRBV15 and TRBJ1-2; no definite D call. Sequencing used peripheral blood or thyroid tissue (not recorded which). The clonotype comes from an adult woman with Graves' disease, either hyperthyroidism or ophthalmopathy (not recorded which). CDR3: CATSRENTDGYTF. DNA of the CDR3: TGTGCCACCAGCAGAGAAAACACAGATGGCTACACCTTC.